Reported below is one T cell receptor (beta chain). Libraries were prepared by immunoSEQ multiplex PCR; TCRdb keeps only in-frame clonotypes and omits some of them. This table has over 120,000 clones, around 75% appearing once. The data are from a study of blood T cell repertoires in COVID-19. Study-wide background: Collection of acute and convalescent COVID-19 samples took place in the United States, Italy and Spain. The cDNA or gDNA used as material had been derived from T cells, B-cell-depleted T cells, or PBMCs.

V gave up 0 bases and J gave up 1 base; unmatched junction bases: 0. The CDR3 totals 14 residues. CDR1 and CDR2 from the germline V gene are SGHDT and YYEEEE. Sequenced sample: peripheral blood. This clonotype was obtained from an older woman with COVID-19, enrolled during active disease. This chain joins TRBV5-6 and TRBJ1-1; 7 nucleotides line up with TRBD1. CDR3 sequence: CASSLGDRNTEAFF. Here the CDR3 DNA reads TGTGCCAGCAGCTTGGGGGACAGGAACACTGAAGCTTTCTTT.